This is a list of T cell receptor beta chains from one sample in a study of identical twins. TCRdb fed the 5' RACE reads into MiXCR, producing one record per CDR3 protein. The sample includes approximately 600,000 distinct CDR3 sequences, under 8.5% of them seen just once. The sample was also linked to a second study, of yellow fever vaccine responses in identical twins.

The specimen was PBMCs. Receptors originate from a woman aged 18-30 years in good health. Both conserved end residues are part of each CDR3. Where a row states a size, it is once, few, many or the class of an expanded clone; other rows omit it.

V gene: TRBV7-2; clone size: few; J gene: TRBJ2-2; CDR3 protein: CASSYPGTGELFF
V gene: TRBV19; clone size: few; J gene: TRBJ1-2; CDR3 protein: CASSRGYYGYTF
V gene: TRBV5-1; clone size: many; J gene: TRBJ2-2; CDR3 protein: CASSPTQTGVSGELFF
V gene: TRBV10-3; clone size: -; J gene: TRBJ2-1; CDR3 protein: CAISDPDRNEQFF
V gene: TRBV7-8; clone size: -; J gene: TRBJ1-6; CDR3 protein: CASSLSTGINSPLHF
V gene: TRBV18; clone size: -; J gene: TRBJ2-3; CDR3 protein: CASSPPPSGDTQYF
V gene: TRBV20-1; clone size: many; J gene: TRBJ2-1; CDR3 protein: CSARVGVGNEQFF
V gene: TRBV7-6; clone size: few; J gene: TRBJ2-1; CDR3 protein: CASSPYRTSGSMSNEQFF
V gene: TRBV20-1; clone size: -; J gene: TRBJ1-5; CDR3 protein: CSAREDISSNQPQHF
V gene: TRBV11-2; clone size: few; J gene: TRBJ2-7; CDR3 protein: CASSLGLLVGDPTYEQYF
V gene: TRBV5-1; clone size: many; J gene: TRBJ2-3; CDR3 protein: CASFLLDADTQYF
V gene: TRBV15; clone size: few; J gene: TRBJ2-5; CDR3 protein: CATSSIAGGGGHQETQYF
V gene: TRBV5-1; clone size: few; J gene: TRBJ2-5; CDR3 protein: CASSLGPPGQRQETQYF
V gene: TRBV7-2; clone size: few; J gene: TRBJ1-6; CDR3 protein: CASSPQRNSPLHF
V gene: TRBV11-2; clone size: many; J gene: TRBJ2-1; CDR3 protein: CASSLVPVGTSSYNEQFF
V gene: TRBV11-3; clone size: -; J gene: TRBJ2-1; CDR3 protein: CASSLGASGGANEQFF
V gene: TRBV2; clone size: -; J gene: TRBJ2-7; CDR3 protein: CASSEANPSSTGSYEQYF
V gene: TRBV3-1; clone size: many; J gene: TRBJ2-7; CDR3 protein: CASSSPSPSEGVGWRSYEQYF
V gene: TRBV9; clone size: few; J gene: TRBJ2-7; CDR3 protein: CASSPRLAAYEQYF
V gene: TRBV27; clone size: few; J gene: TRBJ2-1; CDR3 protein: CASSLRLNYNEQFF
V gene: TRBV5-1; clone size: few; J gene: TRBJ1-2; CDR3 protein: CASSFQTDNYGYTF
V gene: TRBV12-3/TRBV12-4; clone size: -; J gene: TRBJ2-1; CDR3 protein: CASSSRLGGRDEQFF
V gene: TRBV7-9; clone size: -; J gene: TRBJ2-1; CDR3 protein: CASSGTSPSEQFF
V gene: TRBV29-1; clone size: few; J gene: TRBJ2-5; CDR3 protein: CSVATSGTPETQYF
V gene: TRBV11-1; clone size: -; J gene: TRBJ2-2; CDR3 protein: CASSPRTGGAPRTGELFF
V gene: TRBV20-1; clone size: few; J gene: TRBJ2-5; CDR3 protein: CSATPLAGARETQYF
V gene: TRBV5-1; clone size: many; J gene: TRBJ2-2; CDR3 protein: CASSLQGGLNTGELFF
V gene: TRBV5-1; clone size: many; J gene: TRBJ1-2; CDR3 protein: CASSLEPVHYGYTF
V gene: TRBV12-3/TRBV12-4; clone size: many; J gene: TRBJ2-7; CDR3 protein: CASSPLASGEQYF
V gene: TRBV20-1; clone size: few; J gene: TRBJ2-5; CDR3 protein: CSASPSGGEETQYF
V gene: TRBV14; clone size: -; J gene: TRBJ2-1; CDR3 protein: CASSQLRGDEQFF
V gene: TRBV12-3/TRBV12-4; clone size: -; J gene: TRBJ2-1; CDR3 protein: CASSLVVAGGGYNEQFF
V gene: TRBV13; clone size: -; J gene: TRBJ1-1; CDR3 protein: CASSPSTGDTEAFF
V gene: TRBV7-2; clone size: many; J gene: TRBJ2-1; CDR3 protein: CASSLAGIRRFNEQFF
V gene: TRBV20-1; clone size: few; J gene: TRBJ2-1; CDR3 protein: CSAADRASYNEQFF
V gene: TRBV29-1; clone size: few; J gene: TRBJ2-1; CDR3 protein: CSSRVVNEQFF
V gene: TRBV18; clone size: -; J gene: TRBJ2-1; CDR3 protein: CASSPDGFGEPEQFF
V gene: TRBV28; clone size: many; J gene: TRBJ2-2; CDR3 protein: CASSSFWAGGTGELFF
V gene: TRBV5-5; clone size: few; J gene: TRBJ2-3; CDR3 protein: CATKREGGTDTQYF
V gene: TRBV20-1; clone size: -; J gene: TRBJ2-5; CDR3 protein: CSAAGGIQETQYF
V gene: TRBV6-2/TRBV6-3; clone size: -; J gene: TRBJ2-1; CDR3 protein: CASSYSWTGGWDEQFF
V gene: TRBV10-3; clone size: many; J gene: TRBJ2-1; CDR3 protein: CASTDLNNEQFF
V gene: TRBV7-8; clone size: -; J gene: TRBJ2-2; CDR3 protein: CASSQLQGTGELFF
V gene: TRBV2; clone size: -; J gene: TRBJ2-2; CDR3 protein: CACSLLGLAGGFRTGELFF
V gene: TRBV10-3; clone size: -; J gene: TRBJ2-5; CDR3 protein: CAARGQETQYF
V gene: TRBV20-1; clone size: -; J gene: TRBJ2-3; CDR3 protein: CSAALAGQKDTQYF
V gene: TRBV20-1; clone size: -; J gene: TRBJ2-5; CDR3 protein: CSARPWGRTVAPKETQYF
V gene: TRBV3-1; clone size: many; J gene: TRBJ2-3; CDR3 protein: CASSLGLITDTQYF
V gene: TRBV6-5; clone size: -; J gene: TRBJ2-1; CDR3 protein: CASSHSGLAGRNNEQFF
V gene: TRBV2; clone size: few; J gene: TRBJ1-5; CDR3 protein: CASAQGNQPQHF
V gene: TRBV4-1; clone size: many; J gene: TRBJ1-1; CDR3 protein: CASSQGQPGYTEAFF
V gene: TRBV10-2; clone size: many; J gene: TRBJ1-1; CDR3 protein: CASSESGGRSAEAFF
V gene: TRBV29-1; clone size: -; J gene: TRBJ2-1; CDR3 protein: CSVDQETTSGSFNEQFF